Listed below are T cell receptor beta chains from one sample, sequenced in a study of blood T cell repertoires in COVID-19. TCRdb keeps only in-frame clones here, not all; method: immunoSEQ multiplex PCR. The sample yields about 270,000 clones, approximately 83% seen once. Sequencing was carried out using peripheral blood. The receptors here all came from a human donor in a cohort sampled during active COVID-19. Each CDR3 is given with its conserved first and last residue. The D gene is left open where the match is weak. Clone sizes are given selectively: once, few, many, or a class where the clone is expanded.

size,V,J,D,CDR3,DNA
once,TRBV18,TRBJ1-5,NA,CASSLGQSNQPQHF,TGTGCCAGCTCACTCGGACAGAGCAATCAGCCCCAGCATTTT
NA,TRBV5-1,TRBJ2-3,NA,CASRSGVLADTQYF,TGCGCCAGCAGATCGGGGGTCTTGGCAGATACGCAGTATTTT
NA,TRBV3-1/TRBV3-2,TRBJ1-3,NA,CASSPMQANPGNTIYF,TGTGCCAGCAGCCCGATGCAAGCGAATCCTGGAAACACCATATATTTT
NA,TRBV27,TRBJ2-1,TRBD2,CASRGSRGGSYNEQFF,TGTGCCAGCAGGGGGAGCAGAGGCGGGAGTTACAATGAGCAGTTCTTC
NA,TRBV19,TRBJ1-6,NA,CASSDTASSYNSPLHF,TGTGCCAGTAGTGATACAGCAAGCTCCTATAATTCACCCCTCCACTTT
NA,TRBV5-1,TRBJ2-5,NA,CASSLEAEETQYF,TGCGCCAGCAGCTTGGAGGCGGAAGAGACCCAGTACTTC
NA,TRBV6-5,TRBJ1-2,NA,CASSLRNTGLYGYTF,TGTGCCAGCAGTCTGCGGAATACAGGGCTCTATGGCTACACCTTC
NA,TRBV7-2,TRBJ2-7,NA,CASSNQGSRSYEQYF,TGTGCCAGCAGCAATCAGGGTTCTCGATCCTACGAGCAGTACTTC
NA,TRBV2,TRBJ2-2,TRBD2,CASGRARGELFF,TGTGCCAGCGGGAGGGCCAGGGGGGAGCTGTTTTTT
NA,TRBV19,TRBJ2-2,NA,CASSIPQNTGELFF,TGTGCCAGTAGTATCCCCCAGAACACCGGGGAGCTGTTTTTT
NA,TRBV21-1,TRBJ2-1,NA,CASINLGQHYNEQFF,TGTGCCAGCATTAATCTGGGACAGCACTACAATGAGCAGTTCTTC
NA,TRBV5-4,TRBJ1-1,NA,CASSPDRRNTEAFF,TGTGCCAGCAGCCCCGACAGAAGGAACACTGAAGCTTTCTTT
NA,TRBV6-5,TRBJ1-5,NA,CASRENSNQPQHF,TGTGCCAGCAGAGAGAATAGCAATCAGCCCCAGCATTTT
once,TRBV6-5,TRBJ2-1,NA,CASSLLNEQFF,TGTGCCAGCAGTCTACTTAATGAGCAGTTCTTC
NA,TRBV5-6,TRBJ1-5,NA,CASSGGLGGNQPQHF,TGTGCCAGCAGCGGGGGCCTTGGGGGCAATCAGCCCCAGCATTTT
NA,TRBV3-1/TRBV3-2,TRBJ2-1,NA,CASSQRASYNEQFF,TGTGCCAGCAGCCAACGAGCTTCCTACAATGAGCAGTTCTTC
NA,TRBV9,TRBJ2-7,TRBD1,CASSPRGGQGFHEQYF,TGTGCCAGCAGCCCCCGGGGTGGACAGGGGTTCCACGAGCAGTACTTC
few,TRBV28,TRBJ2-1,TRBD2,CASSLGTSGIRSYNEQFF,TGTGCCAGCAGTTTAGGGACTAGCGGGATCCGCTCCTACAATGAGCAGTTCTTC
NA,TRBV20-1,TRBJ2-5,NA,CSARQGGTQYF,TGCAGTGCTAGACAGGGAGGGACCCAGTACTTC
once,TRBV11-2,TRBJ1-4,TRBD1,CASSLQGGPNEKLFF,TGTGCCAGCAGCCTCCAGGGGGGCCCTAATGAAAAACTGTTTTTT
NA,TRBV18,TRBJ1-3,TRBD1,CASSTGTGLSGNTIYF,TGTGCCAGCTCTACCGGGACAGGACTCTCTGGAAACACCATATATTTT
NA,TRBV2,TRBJ1-4,TRBD1,CASKKTGTGSEKLFF,TGTGCCAGCAAAAAGACCGGGACAGGGAGTGAAAAACTGTTTTTT
once,TRBV4-3,TRBJ2-2,NA,CASSLETGTGELFF,TGCGCCAGCAGCCTGGAAACAGGGACCGGGGAGCTGTTTTTT
NA,TRBV10-3,TRBJ2-4,NA,CAISERSPQGVLSKNIQYF,TGTGCCATCAGTGAACGCTCTCCACAGGGTGTTTTATCCAAAAACATTCAGTACTTC
NA,TRBV7-9,TRBJ1-1,NA,CASRTPGGGAVNTEAFF,TGTGCCAGCAGGACACCGGGTGGGGGGGCTGTGAACACTGAAGCTTTCTTT
NA,TRBV9,TRBJ2-7,NA,CASSVAPSLVYEQYF,TGTGCCAGCAGCGTAGCTCCTAGTCTTGTTTACGAGCAGTACTTC
NA,TRBV2,TRBJ2-7,NA,CASNAGVLDSYEQYF,TGTGCCAGCAATGCGGGCGTACTAGATAGCTACGAGCAGTACTTC
NA,TRBV11-2,TRBJ2-7,TRBD1,CASSPHDTGEDEQYF,TGTGCCAGCAGCCCCCACGATACAGGGGAAGACGAGCAGTACTTC
NA,TRBV29-1,TRBJ1-2,NA,CSVSSGDGYTF,TGCAGCGTTAGCTCAGGGGATGGCTACACCTTC
NA,TRBV7-2,TRBJ2-1,TRBD2,CASQRTSGPNNEQFF,TGTGCCAGCCAAAGGACTAGCGGGCCAAACAATGAGCAGTTCTTC
NA,TRBV5-1,TRBJ2-3,NA,CASTSGGSTDTQYF,TGCGCCAGCACTAGTGGGGGCAGCACAGATACGCAGTATTTT
NA,TRBV5-1,TRBJ1-6,TRBD1,CASSPTPGGEWSPLHF,TGCGCCAGCAGCCCTACTCCAGGGGGTGAATGGTCACCCCTCCACTTT
NA,TRBV18,TRBJ1-1,TRBD1,CASSPPGTGRTNTEAFF,TGTGCCAGCTCACCACCGGGGACAGGGCGGACAAACACTGAAGCTTTCTTT
NA,TRBV4-2,TRBJ1-6,TRBD1,CASSQTGKDSPLHF,TGTGCCAGCAGCCAGACAGGGAAGGATTCACCCCTCCACTTT
NA,TRBV2,TRBJ2-3,NA,CASRPLGVVARGDTQYF,TGTGCCAGCAGGCCGCTCGGGGTAGTTGCCCGGGGAGATACGCAGTATTTT
NA,TRBV11-2,TRBJ2-7,TRBD2,CASSFDRSSGLYEQYF,TGTGCCAGCAGCTTCGACAGATCTAGCGGACTCTACGAGCAGTACTTC
NA,TRBV7-2,TRBJ1-2,TRBD1,CASSVGTVVSYTF,TGTGCCAGCAGCGTAGGGACAGTTGTAAGCTACACCTTC
few,TRBV28,TRBJ2-3,TRBD2,CASSFVAGGSSDTQYF,TGTGCCAGCAGTTTCGTCGCGGGAGGGTCCTCAGATACGCAGTATTTT
NA,TRBV28,TRBJ1-5,TRBD1,CASSPGTGNQPQHF,TGTGCCAGCAGTCCAGGGACAGGGAATCAGCCCCAGCATTTT
NA,TRBV19,TRBJ1-3,NA,CASSIPTGTGNTIYF,TGTGCCAGTAGTATTCCCACAGGCACTGGAAACACCATATATTTT